This T cell receptor (beta chain) was captured by sequencing in a study of human T cells and chemical hapten exposure. On the study more broadly: 2% DPC was applied to 2 cm by 2 cm of upper inner arm skin for sensitization. Recorded diagnoses among the mostly female patients were alopecia areata, totalis or universalis. Small volume differences among pooled libraries mainly caused per-sample TCR yield variation.

Authors' data handling: Samples contained a median of about 96,000 TCRs, with a range of roughly 23,224 to 700,000. A single record per CDR3 protein comes from TCRdb applying MiXCR to the RACE reads. TCRdb assigned the V and J calls; the authors' analysis was not used. There are approximately 260,000 distinct CDR3 sequences in the sample; about 9% occur only once, and roughly 2.5% lies in the top ten. This CDR3 has 12 amino acids. Germline V gene data show CDR1 as SQVTM and CDR2 as ANQGSEA. Deletions cut 7 bases from V and 6 bases from J, with 13 bases between. Noted time point: pre-sensitization, week 0. Described treatment: therapeutic diphenylcyclopropenone sensitization with weekly scalp DPC.

The rearrangement links TRBV29-1 to TRBJ2-1, with D maybe TRBD1 (5 bases). The sequence was collected from a woman in her thirties or forties with alopecia areata. Some clones in this sample may be carry-over from other donors' samples. Sample: whole blood, taken in connection with sensitization to the hapten diphenylcyclopropenone (DPC). The CDR3 DNA sequence: TGCAGCGCCGGTGGGGCTACCAATGAGCAGTTCTTC. It encodes CSAGGATNEQFF.